The following is a T cell receptor beta chain sequence with its context. Antigen specificity is unknown. Naive CD8+ T cells showed CD45RO-CCR7+CD27+CD95-. The TRB libraries of cDNA were built by UMI-labeled 5' RACE. TCRdb re-called the 5' RACE reads and shows each CDR3 protein once, DNA omitted. This sample contains roughly 40,000 distinct CDR3 sequences. Germline CDR1 is SGHKS and CDR2 is YYEKEE (reference sequence). This CDR3 spans 15 amino acids. This sample was included in a study of CXCR3-negative and CXCR3-positive naive CD8 T cells. General study findings and limits: CXCR3 levels fell partly with cryopreservation; most assays relied on fresh PBMCs.

The specimen was naive CXCR3- CD8+ T cells from blood. Documented subset: CD45RO-CCR7+CD27+CD95- naive CD8+ T cells lacking CXCR3 (TNR3-). The source of this sequence is a human donor in good health. Some clones in this sample may be carry-over from other donors' samples. The gene calls are TRBV5-5 and TRBJ2-7; the D call from TCRdb, TRBD1, cannot be confirmed without DNA. Here the CDR3 reads CASSLSWDIYYEQYF.